This is a list of T cell receptor beta chains from one sample in a study of T cells in Graves' hyperthyroidism and ophthalmopathy. One entry per CDR3 protein, called by TCRdb with MiXCR from the multiplex PCR reads. The sample holds 600,000 to 800,000 distinct CDR3 sequences; approximately 36% are singletons and the top ten take around 30%. The sequenced sample was blood. The receptor set was obtained from a woman between 35 and 50 years old with Graves' hyperthyroidism. Both conserved end residues are part of each CDR3. Each record gives: clone size, D gene, J gene, V gene, CDR3 protein, CDR3 DNA. D genes are given only for firm matches. Not all rows give a size; the values are once, few, many and, for expanded clones, a class.

few TRBD1 TRBJ1-2 TRBV12-5 CASGLGRGLDYGYTF TGTGCTAGTGGCCTTGGTAGGGGGCTTGACTATGGCTACACCTTC
NA TRBD2 TRBJ2-5 TRBV19 CASSSGGLAGAGETQYF TGTGCCAGCTCTTCAGGGGGACTAGCGGGAGCCGGTGAGACCCAGTACTTC
NA TRBD2 TRBJ2-2 TRBV5-4 CASSLRTSHTGELFF TGTGCCAGCAGCTTACGGACTAGTCACACCGGGGAGCTGTTTTTT
NA NA TRBJ1-1 TRBV12-5 CASGPGLTEAFF TGTGCTAGTGGTCCAGGACTGACTGAAGCTTTCTTT
many TRBD1 TRBJ1-2 TRBV15 CATRTGGTYGYTF TGTGCCACCAGAACAGGGGGAACTTATGGCTACACCTTC
many NA TRBJ1-2 TRBV10-3 CAISATSTGRYGYTF TGTGCCATCAGTGCCACCTCGACAGGCAGATATGGCTACACCTTC
once NA TRBJ2-5 TRBV11-2 CASSLGISPGTRYF TGTGCCAGCAGCTTAGGGATATCGCCGGGGACCCGGTACTTC
many NA TRBJ1-2 TRBV7-9 CASSLVPENYGYTF TGTGCCAGCAGCTTGGTTCCGGAGAACTATGGCTACACCTTC
NA NA TRBJ2-2 TRBV25-1 CASSASRTDTGELFF TGTGCCAGCAGTGCTAGTCGGACAGACACCGGGGAGCTGTTTTTT
NA TRBD2 TRBJ2-3 TRBV24-1 CATSSGATDTQYF TGTGCCACCAGTAGCGGGGCGACAGATACGCAGTATTTT
NA TRBD1 TRBJ2-3 TRBV9 CASSRGHTDTQYF TGTGCCAGCAGCAGGGGGCACACAGATACGCAGTATTTT
NA NA TRBJ1-1 TRBV20-1 CSARGGRASTEAFF TGCAGTGCTAGGGGAGGCAGGGCATCCACTGAAGCTTTCTTT
NA NA TRBJ2-1 TRBV7-2 CASSLTRYEQFF TGTGCCAGCAGCTTGACTAGATATGAGCAGTTCTTC
NA NA TRBJ2-7 TRBV20-1 CSARAEGNEQYF TGCAGTGCTAGAGCTGAGGGCAATGAGCAGTACTTC
NA NA TRBJ1-5 TRBV10-3 CASSLNRVGNQPQHF TGTGCCAGCAGTCTCAACAGGGTCGGCAATCAGCCCCAGCATTTT